The 9 T cell receptor beta chains below come from one sample, sequenced in a study of PD-1 blockade in classical Hodgkin lymphoma. Sequencing was performed with immunoSEQ multiplex PCR; in TCRdb, only in-frame clones are kept and a portion is missing. The sample holds more than 90,000 clones, 80% to 90% seen once. Each and every patient relapsed after autologous stem cell transplantation, and patients got differing brentuximab vedotin exposure. The sample here was peripheral blood mononuclear cells (PBMCs), taken before the second cycle of nivolumab. These TCRs come from a human donor with classical Hodgkin lymphoma.

V usage is TRBV18 and J usage is TRBJ2-3; D perhaps matches TRBD2 (5 bases). V was pared by 1 base and J by 4 bases, with 18 bases between. CDR1 is KGHSH and CDR2 is LQKENI in the germline V gene. This CDR3 contains 17 residues. CDR3 sequence: CASSPLGSLPRADTQYF. The CDR3 DNA sequence: TGTGCCAGCTCACCACTTGGTTCCCTTCCGCGGGCAGATACGCAGTATTTT. The variable domain in full, with the rest retrieved from reference TRBV18 and TRBJ2-3, is NAGVMQNPRHLVRRRGQEARLRCSPMKGHSHVYWYRQLPEEGLKFMVYLQKENIIDESGMPKERFSAEFPKEGPSILRIQQVVRGDSAAYFCASSPLGSLPRADTQYFGPGTRLTVL.

The rearrangement links TRBV30 to TRBJ2-7, with TRBD1 identical over 10 bases. The CDR3 extends over 12 amino acids. The V gene end was trimmed by 5 bases and the J gene end by 4 bases; junction bases not matched to a gene: 2. Germline lookup yields CDR1 GTSNPN and CDR2 SVGIG (reference sequence). The CDR3 loop reads CAWGQGGYEQYF. CDR3 bases: TGTGCCTGGGGACAGGGGGGTTACGAGCAGTACTTC.

This rearrangement joins TRBV6-6 to TRBJ2-7; 7 bases line up with TRBD1. The junction had 4 bases not matched to a gene; V was cut back by 5 bases and J by 0 bases. The germline V gene has CDR1 MNHNY and CDR2 SVGAGI (reference sequence). CDR3 length equals 14 residues. This CDR3 reads CASSRQGHSYEQYF. The CDR3 DNA reads TGTGCCAGCAGTCGACAGGGCCACTCCTACGAGCAGTACTTC.

The chain recombines TRBV7-2 with TRBJ1-1; D might be TRBD1 (6 bases). The ends were cut back, 0 bases at V and 4 bases at J, with 12 bases in the middle. This CDR3 has 15 residues. Germline V lookup: CDR1 SGHTA, CDR2 FQGNSA. CDR3 in amino acids: CASSLAMGAGTEAFF. CDR3 DNA sequence: TGTGCCAGCAGCTTAGCGATGGGGGCGGGCACTGAAGCTTTCTTT.

This chain uses TRBV2 with TRBJ2-5; TRBD1 aligns across 10 bases. With the DNA end fitting TRBJ2-7 better, the J assignment may be wrong. The germline V gene has CDR1 SNHLY and CDR2 FYNNEI. This CDR3 has 14 residues. CDR3 amino acids: CASKFETGGLEQYF. The CDR3 DNA sequence: TGTGCCAGCAAATTTGAGACAGGGGGCCTCGAGCAGTACTTC.

The chain has TRBV5-1 and TRBJ1-2, with a tentative D call TRBD1 (6 bases). Trimming took 0 bases from V and 2 from J, leaving 17 bases between them. There are 17 residues in the CDR3. Per germline, CDR1 SGHRS and CDR2 YFSETQ. CDR3 protein: CASSLELPGAFNYGYTF. The DNA for the CDR3 is TGCGCCAGCAGCTTGGAGCTCCCGGGGGCCTTCAACTATGGCTACACCTTC. The full variable domain, rest sourced from reference TRBV5-1 and TRBJ1-2, is KAGVTQTPRYLIKTRGQQVTLSCSPISGHRSVSWYQQTPGQGLQFLFEYFSETQRNKGNFPGRFSGRQFSNSRSEMNVSTLELGDSALYLCASSLELPGAFNYGYTFGSGTRLTVV.

The chain uses TRBV9 and TRBJ1-2; 7 nucleotides agree with TRBD1. CDR1 SGDLS and CDR2 YYNGEE come from the germline V gene. After removal of 0 bases from V and 4 bases from J, the junction contained 3 bases not matched to a gene. This CDR3 is built from 14 residues. This CDR3 is CASSVVGDSYGYTF. In DNA, the CDR3 is TGTGCCAGCAGCGTAGTTGGGGACAGCTATGGCTACACCTTC.

V gene TRBV27 combines with J gene TRBJ2-7, with TRBD1 matching 8 bases. The CDR3 has 14 amino acids. Losses at the gene ends were 3 bases for V and 3 bases for J; bases not matched to a gene: 4. Germline V CDR1 and CDR2: MNHEY, SMNVEV (reference sequence). The CDR3 nucleotides read TGTGCCAGCAGTTTCCCGGGACAGGTCTACGAGCAGTACTTC. This encodes CASSFPGQVYEQYF.

This chain links TRBV11-2 with TRBJ2-5; tentatively, D is TRBD1 (6 bases). Germline-derived CDR1 and CDR2 are SGHAT and FQNNGV. CDR3 length equals 14 residues. V dropped 8 bases and J dropped 5 bases, with 18 bases sitting between them. The CDR3 spells CASSSRDTEETQYF. CDR3 coding DNA: TGTGCCAGCTCGTCCAGGGACACCGAGGAGACCCAGTACTTC.